The 22 T cell receptor beta chains presented below share a single source sample, sequenced in a study of vaccination effects on CD4 cells after COVID-19. Data came from immunoSEQ multiplex PCR; TCRdb stores just in-frame clones and leaves some out. This table holds 35,000 to 40,000 clones, around 80% found once. CD4+ T cells specific for antigen were expanded with viral peptide pools by the ViraFEST assay before sequencing. After less than 11 days in culture, the CD4+ T cells were isolated. Participants received two doses of either the BNT162b2 or mRNA-1273 vaccine. Antigens of these TCRs are unknown. Sequenced here: CD4+ T cells from PBMCs cultured with HCoV-NL63 spike peptides, sampled after COVID-19 vaccination. These receptors all stem from a human donor who received a COVID-19 vaccine. Some clones in this sample may be carry-over from other donors' samples.

The chain has TRBV4-3 and TRBJ2-3, with D unresolved. The CDR3 is 17 residues long. Trimming removed 4 bases from V and 1 base from J, with 18 bases in between. CDR1 and CDR2 (germline): LGHNA, YSLEER. The CDR3 reads CASSLSTGSAGTDTQYF. The DNA of the CDR3 is TGCGCCAGCAGCCTCTCAACCGGGTCGGCTGGCACAGATACGCAGTATTTT.

The V gene is TRBV19, the J gene TRBJ2-3; 11 bases align to TRBD2. The CDR3 loop spans 14 amino acids. V was pared by 4 bases and J by 9 bases, with 6 bases of the junction left unmatched. Germline V CDR1 and CDR2: LNHDA, SQIVND (reference sequence). CDR3 sequence: CASSTSGGLDTQYF. CDR3 sequence (DNA): TGTGCCAGTAGTACTAGCGGGGGGTTAGACACGCAGTATTTT.

The V and J genes are TRBV25-1 and TRBJ1-1, with no clear D. Germline V gene lookup returns CDR1 MGHDK and CDR2 SYGVNS. CDR3 length: 11 residues. V lost 6 bases and J lost 1, with 3 bases in between. DNA of the CDR3: TGTGCCAGCAGGAAGAACACTGAAGCTTTCTTT. Translating gives CASRKNTEAFF. Full variable domain (outside the CDR3, taken from reference TRBV25-1 and TRBJ1-1): EADIYQTPRYLVIGTGKKITLECSQTMGHDKMYWYQQDPGMELHLIHYSYGVNSTEKGDLSSESTVSRIRTEHFPLTLESARPSHTSQYLCASRKNTEAFFGQGTRLTVV.

This rearrangement joins TRBV23-1 to TRBJ1-3; D ambiguous. TRBV23-1 is an ORF; its function is uncertain. The germline V and J ends were trimmed by 6 bases and 4 bases, with 13 bases remaining between them. The CDR3 runs to 14 residues. CDR3 sequence reads: CASRVYCGGNTIYF. As DNA, the CDR3 is TGCGCCAGCAGAGTATACTGTGGAGGAAACACCATATATTTT.

V and J are TRBV3-1 (or the pseudogene TRBV3-2) and TRBJ2-5; no reliable D call. The CDR3 contains 10 residues. Trimming left V 2 bases short and J 11 bases short, with 6 bases between. Germline-derived CDR1 and CDR2 are LGHDT and YNNKEL (reference sequence). The CDR3 coding sequence is TGTGCCAGCAGCCAAAGTTCTCAGTACTTC. It encodes CASSQSSQYF.

The chain has TRBV6-5 and TRBJ1-1; 7 bases align to TRBD1. J lost 10 bases, V lost 5 bases, and 10 bases had no gene match. This CDR3 contains 13 residues. Germline assignment: CDR1 MNHEY and CDR2 SVGAGI. CDR3 nucleotide sequence: TGTGCCAGCAGTACTCCGCGACAGGGTGGAGCTTTCTTT. This encodes CASSTPRQGGAFF.

The chain has TRBV30 and TRBJ1-2; D not resolved. Trimming removed 0 bases from V and 2 bases from J, with 1 base in between. Germline-derived CDR1 and CDR2 are GTSNPN and SVGIG (reference sequence). This CDR3 spans 11 amino acids. CDR3 sequence (DNA): TGTGCCTGGAGTGTAAACTATGGCTACACCTTC. Its protein is CAWSVNYGYTF.

The chain joins TRBV10-2 to TRBJ2-1, with D hard to call. The germline V and J ends were trimmed by 5 bases and 8 bases, with 10 bases remaining between them. The CDR3 covers 12 residues. Germline values: CDR1 WSHSY, CDR2 SAAADI. CDR3 loop: CASSPQGYEQFF. In nucleotides, the CDR3 is TGCGCCAGCAGTCCCCAAGGTTATGAGCAGTTCTTC.

CDR3 coding DNA: TGTGCCAGCAGCGGAAGGGACGGTGCTAGGTATGAGCAGTTCTTC. It codes for CASSGRDGARYEQFF. V gene TRBV9 combines with J gene TRBJ2-1; D may correspond to TRBD1 or TRBD2 (5 bases each). CDR1 and CDR2 (germline): SGDLS, YYNGEE. The CDR3 is made up of 15 amino acids. With 3 bases removed from V and 8 bases from J, the gap between germline ends came to 18 bases.

This clone has only one observation. V gene TRBV19 combines with J gene TRBJ1-5; D is undetermined. Germline loops: CDR1 LNHDA, CDR2 SQIVND (reference sequence). Deletions cut 7 bases from V and 7 bases from J, with 17 bases between. The CDR3 has 14 amino acids. CDR3 residues: CASTTLEGHQPQHF. The DNA for the CDR3 is TGTGCCAGTACCACATTGGAGGGCCACCAGCCCCAGCATTTT.

The V and J genes are TRBV18 and TRBJ2-3; TRBD2 aligns across 8 bases. V lost 3 bases to trimming and J lost 3 bases; unmatched junction nucleotides: 5. The CDR3 consists of 15 residues. CDR1 and CDR2 from the germline V gene are KGHSH and LQKENI. The CDR3 sequence is CASSPAGGDTDTQYF. The CDR3 DNA is TGTGCCAGCTCACCCGCCGGGGGGGATACAGATACGCAGTATTTT.

This clone was detected only a few times. The chain carries TRBV30 and TRBJ1-6, with 7 bases matching TRBD1. V shed 7 bases, J shed 9 bases, and the junction held 12 bases outside the gene matches. This CDR3 contains 14 residues. Germline V gene data show CDR1 as GTSNPN and CDR2 as SVGIG (reference sequence). CDR3 protein: CALLQGQGGSPLHF. The CDR3 nucleotides are TGTGCCTTACTACAGGGGCAAGGTGGTTCACCCCTCCACTTT.

This sequence joins TRBV4-1 and TRBJ2-3, with 8 bases that match TRBD2. Germline-derived CDR1 and CDR2 are MGHRA and YSYEKL. The CDR3 contains 16 residues. J gave up 6 bases and V 1 base, and 9 bases lay outside the gene matches. The CDR3 DNA sequence: TGCGCCAGCAGCCAAGCGGACAGCGGGGGAGTGGATACGCAGTATTTT. Protein sequence: CASSQADSGGVDTQYF.

The J gene is TRBJ1-1, the V gene TRBV6-6; D is perhaps TRBD1 (5 bases). CDR1 MNHNY and CDR2 SVGAGI come from the germline V gene (reference sequence). This CDR3 is built from 14 residues. Trimming stripped 0 bases from V and 4 bases from J, with 9 bases between. In nucleotides, the CDR3 is TGTGCCAGCAGTTACTCCGGGGGGGGCACTGAAGCTTTCTTT. It specifies CASSYSGGGTEAFF.

This clone has a handful of counts. The J gene is TRBJ1-5, the V gene TRBV30; D ambiguous. V was cut by 2 bases and J by 6 bases, with 17 bases left in between. Germline V gene sequence: CDR1 GTSNPN, CDR2 SVGIG (reference sequence). The CDR3 has 15 residues. The CDR3 sequence: CAWSRPFRVGQPQHF. DNA for the CDR3: TGTGCCTGGAGTCGTCCCTTTCGGGTGGGTCAGCCCCAGCATTTT. Based on the CDR3 plus reference TRBV30 and TRBJ1-5, the full variable domain is SQTIHQWPATLVQPVGSPLSLECTVEGTSNPNLYWYRQAAGRGLQLLFYSVGIGQISSEVPQNLSASRPQDRQFILSSKKLLLSDSGFYLCAWSRPFRVGQPQHFGDGTRLSIL.

This sequence joins TRBV19 and TRBJ1-5, with D perhaps TRBD1 (5 bases). Germline assignment: CDR1 LNHDA and CDR2 SQIVND (reference sequence). There are 14 residues in the CDR3. The V end was cut by 4 bases, the J end by 7 bases, with 14 bases between. The CDR3 reads CASSTVGVRQPQHF. Here the CDR3 DNA reads TGTGCCAGTAGTACAGTGGGGGTCAGGCAGCCCCAGCATTTT.

J is TRBJ2-5 and V is TRBV18, with TRBD1 matching 8 bases. The CDR3 length is 16 residues. The V segment lost 6 bases and the J segment 2 bases; nucleotides outside the gene matches: 11. In germline, CDR1 is KGHSH, CDR2 LQKENI. In DNA form, the CDR3 reads TGTGCCAGCTCCCCGCTACCAGGGGGCAGACAAGAGACCCAGTACTTC. This codes for CASSPLPGGRQETQYF. Based on the CDR3 plus reference TRBV18 and TRBJ2-5, the full variable domain is NAGVMQNPRHLVRRRGQEARLRCSPMKGHSHVYWYRQLPEEGLKFMVYLQKENIIDESGMPKERFSAEFPKEGPSILRIQQVVRGDSAAYFCASSPLPGGRQETQYFGPGTRLLVL.

The gene calls are TRBV24-1 and TRBJ1-2; 9 positions match TRBD1. Germline V gene sequence: CDR1 KGHDR, CDR2 SFDVKD. V dropped 9 bases and J dropped 8; count of bases not matched to a gene: 9. The CDR3 runs 13 residues. The CDR3 bases are TGTGCCACCGGGGACAGGGTAGATCGCGGCTACACCTTC. The encoded protein is CATGDRVDRGYTF.

The chain has TRBV18 and TRBJ2-5; D is unresolved. The CDR3 is made up of 14 amino acids. V shed 0 bases and J shed 3 bases, with 8 bases lying between them. Germline V gene lookup returns CDR1 KGHSH and CDR2 LQKENI. CDR3 sequence reads: CASSPPELKETQYF. In nucleotides, the CDR3 is TGTGCCAGCTCACCACCCGAGTTAAAAGAGACCCAGTACTTC.

The rearrangement links TRBV5-1 to TRBJ1-1, with 7 nucleotides matching TRBD1. The ends lost 2 bases at V and 1 base at J; junction bases unmatched: 5. The CDR3 sequence is 15 residues long. Germline V gene sequence: CDR1 SGHRS, CDR2 YFSETQ. For the CDR3, the DNA is TGCGCCAGCAGCTTACTTACAGGGGAGAACACTGAAGCTTTCTTT. Protein sequence: CASSLLTGENTEAFF.

The chain links TRBV3-1 (or the pseudogene TRBV3-2) to TRBJ1-2, with D unresolved. The CDR3 contains 13 residues. Per the germline V gene, CDR1 is LGHDT and CDR2 is YNNKEL (reference sequence). Trimming removed 1 base from V and 8 bases from J, with 11 bases in between. CDR3 residues: CASSQAGNTGYTF. The CDR3 DNA sequence: TGTGCCAGCAGCCAAGCGGGAAACACCGGCTACACCTTC.

The rearrangement joins TRBV30 to TRBJ1-3; no definite D call. V lost 3 bases and J 0 bases, leaving 6 bases between the germline ends. There are 13 residues in the CDR3. Germline V gene data show CDR1 as GTSNPN and CDR2 as SVGIG (reference sequence). The CDR3 here is CAWRAISGNTIYF. CDR3 nucleotide sequence: TGTGCCTGGAGGGCGATCTCTGGAAACACCATATATTTT. The full variable domain, rest sourced from reference TRBV30 and TRBJ1-3, is SQTIHQWPATLVQPVGSPLSLECTVEGTSNPNLYWYRQAAGRGLQLLFYSVGIGQISSEVPQNLSASRPQDRQFILSSKKLLLSDSGFYLCAWRAISGNTIYFGEGSWLTVV.